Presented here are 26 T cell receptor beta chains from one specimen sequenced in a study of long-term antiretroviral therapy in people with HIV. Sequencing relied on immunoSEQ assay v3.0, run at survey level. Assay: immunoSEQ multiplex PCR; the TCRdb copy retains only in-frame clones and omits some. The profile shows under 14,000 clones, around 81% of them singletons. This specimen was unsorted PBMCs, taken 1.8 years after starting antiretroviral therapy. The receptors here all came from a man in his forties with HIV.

The DNA of the CDR3 is TGTGCCAGCAGTCCCGGGACTAGCGACTCCTACGAGCAGTACTTC. This translates into CASSPGTSDSYEQYF. The genes are TRBV6-5 and TRBJ2-7; 10 nucleotides align to TRBD2. CDR1 and CDR2 from the germline V gene are MNHEY and SVGAGI. This CDR3 is built from 15 residues. V trimming: 5 bases; J trimming: 0 bases; junction bases outside the gene matches: 4.

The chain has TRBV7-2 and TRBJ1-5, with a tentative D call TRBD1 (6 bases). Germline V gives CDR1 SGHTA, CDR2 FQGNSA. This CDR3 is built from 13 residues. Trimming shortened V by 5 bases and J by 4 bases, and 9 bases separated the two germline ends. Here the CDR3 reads CASSSDRNQPQHF. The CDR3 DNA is TGTGCCAGCAGCAGTGACAGGAATCAGCCCCAGCATTTT.

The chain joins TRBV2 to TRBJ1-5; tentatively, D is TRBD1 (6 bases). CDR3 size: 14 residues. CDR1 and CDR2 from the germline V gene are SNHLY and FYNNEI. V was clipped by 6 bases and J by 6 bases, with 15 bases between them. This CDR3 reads CASRGNRVAQPQHF. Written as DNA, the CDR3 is TGTGCCAGCAGGGGTAACAGGGTAGCTCAGCCCCAGCATTTT.

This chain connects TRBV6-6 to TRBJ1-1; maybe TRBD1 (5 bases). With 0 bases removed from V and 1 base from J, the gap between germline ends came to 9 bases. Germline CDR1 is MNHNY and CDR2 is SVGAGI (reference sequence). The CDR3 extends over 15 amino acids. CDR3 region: CASSYSGQSNTEAFF. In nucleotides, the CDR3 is TGTGCCAGCAGTTACTCGGGGCAGTCGAACACTGAAGCTTTCTTT.

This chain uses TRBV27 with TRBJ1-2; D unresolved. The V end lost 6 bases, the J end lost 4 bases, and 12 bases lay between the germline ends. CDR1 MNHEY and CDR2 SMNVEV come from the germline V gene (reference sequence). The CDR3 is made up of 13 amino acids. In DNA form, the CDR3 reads TGTGCCAGCAGACTAGACGGTTCCTATGGCTACACCTTC. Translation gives CASRLDGSYGYTF.

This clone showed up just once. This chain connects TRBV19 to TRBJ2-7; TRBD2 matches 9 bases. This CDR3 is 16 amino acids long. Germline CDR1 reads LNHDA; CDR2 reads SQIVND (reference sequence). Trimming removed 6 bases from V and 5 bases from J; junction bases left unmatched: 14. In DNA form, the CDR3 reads TGTGCCAGTAGCACGACCCTGGGTAGCGGGAGCCACGAGCAGTACTTC. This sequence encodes CASSTTLGSGSHEQYF. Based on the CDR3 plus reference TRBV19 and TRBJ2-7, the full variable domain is DGGITQSPKYLFRKEGQNVTLSCEQNLNHDAMYWYRQDPGQGLRLIYYSQIVNDFQKGDIAEGYSVSREKKESFPLTVTSAQKNPTAFYLCASSTTLGSGSHEQYFGPGTRLTVT.

The CDR3 region has the DNA TGTGCCAGCAGCCCGACAACGACAGGTCCTTGGGAGACCCAGTACTTC. This gives the protein CASSPTTTGPWETQYF. This rearrangement joins TRBV11-2 to TRBJ2-5; D may be TRBD1 (6 bases). Trimming removed 5 bases from V and 5 bases from J, with 21 bases in between. CDR3 length: 16 residues. The germline V gene has CDR1 SGHAT and CDR2 FQNNGV.

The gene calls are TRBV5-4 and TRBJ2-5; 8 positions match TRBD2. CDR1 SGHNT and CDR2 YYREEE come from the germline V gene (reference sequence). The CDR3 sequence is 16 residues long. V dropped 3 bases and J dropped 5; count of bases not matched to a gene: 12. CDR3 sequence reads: CASSYTGGPVQETQYF. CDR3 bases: TGTGCCAGCAGCTACACGGGAGGGCCGGTTCAGGAGACCCAGTACTTC.

CDR3 sequence: CASSPDRGGYEQYF. The CDR3 DNA reads as TGTGCCAGCAGCCCCGACAGGGGAGGTTACGAGCAGTACTTC. This chain links TRBV27 with TRBJ2-7, with 8 bases fitting TRBD1. The CDR3 sequence is 14 residues long. Germline V lookup: CDR1 MNHEY, CDR2 SMNVEV (reference sequence). Trimming removed 6 bases from V and 4 bases from J; junction bases left unmatched: 8.

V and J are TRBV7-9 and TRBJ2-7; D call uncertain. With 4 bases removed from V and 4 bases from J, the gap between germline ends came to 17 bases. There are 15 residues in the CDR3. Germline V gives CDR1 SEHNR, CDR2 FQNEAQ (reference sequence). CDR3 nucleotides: TGTGCCAGCAGCTCCTTGGATTCAAAACCTTACGAGCAGTACTTC. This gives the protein CASSSLDSKPYEQYF.

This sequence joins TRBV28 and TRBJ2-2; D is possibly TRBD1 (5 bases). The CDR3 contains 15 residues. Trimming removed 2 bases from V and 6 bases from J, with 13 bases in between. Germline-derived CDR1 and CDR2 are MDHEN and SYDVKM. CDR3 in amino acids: CASSLGAGNAGELFF. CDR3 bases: TGTGCCAGCAGTTTAGGGGCAGGGAATGCCGGGGAGCTGTTTTTT.

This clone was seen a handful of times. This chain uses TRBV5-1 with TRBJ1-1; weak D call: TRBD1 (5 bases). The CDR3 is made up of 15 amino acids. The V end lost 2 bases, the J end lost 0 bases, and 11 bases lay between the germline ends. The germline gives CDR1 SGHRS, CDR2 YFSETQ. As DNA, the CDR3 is TGCGCCAGCAGCTTCGGGGGGAGCGTGAACACTGAAGCTTTCTTT. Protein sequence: CASSFGGSVNTEAFF.

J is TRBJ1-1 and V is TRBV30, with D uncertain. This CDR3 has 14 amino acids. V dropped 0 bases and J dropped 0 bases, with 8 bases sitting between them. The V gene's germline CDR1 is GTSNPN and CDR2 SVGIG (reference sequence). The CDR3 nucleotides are TGTGCCTGGAGTGTAAATTGGATGAACACTGAAGCTTTCTTT. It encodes CAWSVNWMNTEAFF.

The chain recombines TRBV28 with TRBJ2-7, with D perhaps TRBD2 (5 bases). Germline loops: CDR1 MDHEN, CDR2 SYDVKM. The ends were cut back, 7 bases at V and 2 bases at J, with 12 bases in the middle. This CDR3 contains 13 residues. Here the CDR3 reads CASTWSGTYEQYF. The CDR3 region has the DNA TGTGCCAGCACCTGGAGCGGAACCTACGAGCAGTACTTC.

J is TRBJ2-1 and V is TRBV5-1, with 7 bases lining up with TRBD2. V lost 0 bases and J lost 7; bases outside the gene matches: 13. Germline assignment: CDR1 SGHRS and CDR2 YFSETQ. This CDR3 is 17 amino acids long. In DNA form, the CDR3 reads TGCGCCAGCAGCTTGGGGTTCGCGGGAGCCCTCGGGAATGAGCAGTTCTTC. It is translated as CASSLGFAGALGNEQFF.

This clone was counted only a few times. The chain's CDR3 is CASSQAQGSSNQPQHF. In DNA, the CDR3 is TGTGCCAGCAGCCAAGCACAGGGTTCGAGCAATCAGCCCCAGCATTTT. The chain couples TRBV4-2 to TRBJ1-5; weak D call: TRBD1 (6 bases). The germline V and J ends were trimmed by 1 base and 1 base, with 11 bases remaining between them. The germline V gene has CDR1 LGHNA and CDR2 YNFKEQ. The CDR3 length is 16 residues.

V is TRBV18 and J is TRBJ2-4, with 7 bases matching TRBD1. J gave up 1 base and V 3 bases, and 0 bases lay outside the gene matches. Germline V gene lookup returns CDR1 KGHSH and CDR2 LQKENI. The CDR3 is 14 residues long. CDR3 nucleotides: TGTGCCAGCTCACCGGACAGGGCCAAAAACATTCAGTACTTC. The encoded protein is CASSPDRAKNIQYF.

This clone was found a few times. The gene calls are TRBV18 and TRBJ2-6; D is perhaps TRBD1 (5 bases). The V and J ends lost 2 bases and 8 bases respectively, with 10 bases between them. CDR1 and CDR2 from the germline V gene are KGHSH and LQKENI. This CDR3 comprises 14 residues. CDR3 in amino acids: CASSPVDRPNVLTF. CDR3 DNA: TGTGCCAGCTCACCAGTTGACAGACCCAACGTCCTGACTTTC.

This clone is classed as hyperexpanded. For the CDR3, the DNA is TGTGCCAGCAGCCTGACAGATAACTATGGCTACACCTTC. Translation gives CASSLTDNYGYTF. The rearrangement links TRBV7-2 to TRBJ1-2; D is perhaps TRBD1 (5 bases). This CDR3 comprises 13 residues. The germline V and J ends were trimmed by 5 bases and 1 base, with 8 bases remaining between them. The germline V gene has CDR1 SGHTA and CDR2 FQGNSA.

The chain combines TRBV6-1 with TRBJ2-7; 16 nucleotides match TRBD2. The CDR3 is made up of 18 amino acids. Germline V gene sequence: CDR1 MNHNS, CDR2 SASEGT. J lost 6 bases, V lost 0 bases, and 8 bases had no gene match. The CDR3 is CASSEAQGLAGGPLEQYF. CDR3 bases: TGTGCCAGCAGTGAAGCGCAGGGACTAGCGGGAGGGCCACTCGAGCAGTACTTC.

The chain's CDR3 is CASSPTGENSYNEQFF. For the CDR3, the DNA is TGTGCCAGCTCCCCTACTGGGGAGAATTCCTACAATGAGCAGTTCTTC. The rearrangement links TRBV9 to TRBJ2-1, with D perhaps matching TRBD2 (5 bases). V was pared by 7 bases and J by 1 base, with 18 bases between. Germline-derived CDR1 and CDR2 are SGDLS and YYNGEE. The CDR3 has 16 residues.

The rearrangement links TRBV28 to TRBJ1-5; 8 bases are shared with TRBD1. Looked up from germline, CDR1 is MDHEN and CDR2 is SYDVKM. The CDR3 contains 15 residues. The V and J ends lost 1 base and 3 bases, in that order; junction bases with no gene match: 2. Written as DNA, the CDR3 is TGTGCCAGCAGTTTATTGGACAGGGCCAATCAGCCCCAGCATTTT. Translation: CASSLLDRANQPQHF.

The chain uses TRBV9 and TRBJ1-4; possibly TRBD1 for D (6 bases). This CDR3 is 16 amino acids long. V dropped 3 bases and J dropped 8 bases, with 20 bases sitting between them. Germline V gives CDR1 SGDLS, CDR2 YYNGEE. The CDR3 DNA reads TGTGCCAGCAGCGAGGGCCTTTTGGGAGGGGGAGAAAAACTGTTTTTT. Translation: CASSEGLLGGGEKLFF.

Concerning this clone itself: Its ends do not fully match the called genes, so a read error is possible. The CDR3, as DNA: TGCGCCAGCAGCCATCCAGGATCTGAAAACACCATATATTTT. This gives the protein CASSHPGSENTIYF. V is TRBV5-1 and J is TRBJ1-3, with D hard to call. Germline V gene sequence: CDR1 SGHRS, CDR2 YFSETQ. There are 14 residues in the CDR3.

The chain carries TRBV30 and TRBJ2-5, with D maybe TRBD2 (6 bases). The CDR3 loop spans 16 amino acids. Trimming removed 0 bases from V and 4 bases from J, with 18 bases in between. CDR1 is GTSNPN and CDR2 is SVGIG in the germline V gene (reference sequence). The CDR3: CAWSVQRLQEGETQYF. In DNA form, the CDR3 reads TGTGCCTGGAGTGTACAGCGGCTACAGGAGGGAGAGACCCAGTACTTC.

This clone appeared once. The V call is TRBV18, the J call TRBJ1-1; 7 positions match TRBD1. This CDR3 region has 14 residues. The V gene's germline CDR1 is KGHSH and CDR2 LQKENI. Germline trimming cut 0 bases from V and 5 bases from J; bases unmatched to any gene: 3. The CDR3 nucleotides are TGTGCCAGCTCACCACCATACAGGGGAACTGAAGCTTTCTTT. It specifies CASSPPYRGTEAFF.